Below, 10 T cell receptor beta chains from the same sample are listed, as sequenced in a study of untreated major depressive disorder. TCRdb's copy holds only in-frame clones and misses some; the assay was immunoSEQ multiplex PCR. The sample includes 20,000 to 25,000 clones, approximately 95% of them seen just once. Sequenced sample: CD4+ T cells from PBMCs. These TCRs come from a man aged 25 to 40 in good health.

This sequence joins TRBV7-9 and TRBJ1-1; D is possibly TRBD1 (5 bases). CDR1 and CDR2 from the germline V gene are SEHNR and FQNEAQ (reference sequence). Trimming shortened V by 1 base and J by 1 base, and 7 bases separated the two germline ends. There are 14 residues in the CDR3. In nucleotides, the CDR3 is TGTGCCAGCAGCTTAGGGACACAGAACACTGAAGCTTTCTTT. It is translated as CASSLGTQNTEAFF.

The chain recombines TRBV2 with TRBJ2-5, with D unresolved. V lost 8 bases and J 4 bases, leaving 8 bases between the germline ends. The CDR3 covers 11 residues. Germline V CDR1 and CDR2: SNHLY, FYNNEI. The CDR3 bases are TGTGCCAGCGGCAGGAGAGAGACCCAGTACTTC. Its protein is CASGRRETQYF.

The V and J genes are TRBV7-9 and TRBJ2-2; D is uncertain. Per germline, CDR1 SEHNR and CDR2 FQNEAQ (reference sequence). V dropped 0 bases and J dropped 8 bases, with 13 bases sitting between them. The CDR3 loop spans 15 amino acids. The CDR3 DNA reads as TGTGCCAGCAGCTTAGCGGCCTTGCAATGGGGGGAGCTGTTTTTT. The encoded protein is CASSLAALQWGELFF. The complete variable domain, with remaining parts taken from reference TRBV7-9 and TRBJ2-2, reads DTGVSQNPRHKITKRGQNVTFRCDPISEHNRLYWYRQTLGQGPEFLTYFQNEAQLEKSRLLSDRFSAERPKGSFSTLEIQRTEQGDSAMYLCASSLAALQWGELFFGEGSRLTVL.

V gene TRBV27 combines with J gene TRBJ2-3; D may correspond to TRBD1 or TRBD2 (5 bases each). Trimming stripped 5 bases from V and 2 bases from J, with 14 bases between. Per germline, CDR1 MNHEY and CDR2 SMNVEV (reference sequence). The CDR3 length is 15 residues. CDR3 sequence (DNA): TGTGCCAGCAGTAACGAGGGACCCTACACAGATACGCAGTATTTT. This encodes CASSNEGPYTDTQYF.

In this sample, this clone turned up once. The V gene is TRBV28, the J gene TRBJ1-2; the D gene is possibly TRBD1 (5 bases). The V gene lost 3 bases and the J gene lost 0 bases, with 14 bases spanning the gap. Germline values: CDR1 MDHEN, CDR2 SYDVKM. The length of the CDR3 is 16 residues. For the CDR3, the DNA is TGTGCCAGCAGTTTCCTCGGGGGGACGGCTAACTATGGCTACACCTTC. This encodes CASSFLGGTANYGYTF.

This sequence joins TRBV11-2 and TRBJ2-7; D may match TRBD1 or TRBD2 (6 bases each). The V and J ends lost 5 bases and 5 bases respectively, with 16 bases between them. The CDR3 has 14 amino acids. The V gene's germline CDR1 is SGHAT and CDR2 FQNNGV. CDR3 amino acids: CASSPEGGSNEQYF. DNA of the CDR3: TGTGCCAGCAGCCCCGAGGGGGGTTCCAACGAGCAGTACTTC.

The chain is built from TRBV7-8 and TRBJ1-2, with D unclear. This CDR3 has 12 amino acids. Germline V gene sequence: CDR1 SGHVS, CDR2 FQNEAQ. Trimming cost V 1 base and J 4 bases, with 4 bases left between them. The CDR3 loop is CASSLDSYGYTF. The CDR3 nucleotides read TGTGCCAGCAGCTTAGACAGCTATGGCTACACCTTC.

The chain employs TRBV5-1 and TRBJ2-5; D may match TRBD1 or TRBD2 (5 bases each). Germline CDR1 is SGHRS and CDR2 is YFSETQ. The V gene lost 4 bases and the J gene lost 4 bases, with 14 bases spanning the gap. CDR3 length equals 14 residues. CDR3 DNA sequence: TGCGCCAGCAGCGGGGGAGCGGTGCGAGAGACCCAGTACTTC. It is translated as CASSGGAVRETQYF.

The V call is TRBV5-4, the J call TRBJ2-1; the D is unclear. Germline-derived CDR1 and CDR2 are SGHNT and YYREEE (reference sequence). The germline V and J ends were trimmed by 3 bases and 0 bases, with 25 bases remaining between them. The CDR3 contains 20 residues. The CDR3, as DNA: TGTGCCAGCAGCTCGGGTTCAGGCGCAGGCTATTTTAGCTCCTACAATGAGCAGTTCTTC. Its translation is CASSSGSGAGYFSSYNEQFF. Using reference TRBV5-4 and TRBJ2-1 for the parts outside the CDR3, the full variable domain is ETGVTQSPTHLIKTRGQQVTLRCSSQSGHNTVSWYQQALGQGPQFIFQYYREEENGRGNFPPRFSGLQFPNYSSELNVNALELDDSALYLCASSSGSGAGYFSSYNEQFFGPGTRLTVL.

The rearrangement links TRBV7-8 to TRBJ2-5; 7 bases are a match to TRBD2. The germline gives CDR1 SGHVS, CDR2 FQNEAQ. The CDR3 spans 16 residues. V shed 3 bases, J shed 5 bases, and the junction held 12 bases outside the gene matches. This chain's CDR3 is CASSLGGSSWGETQYF. CDR3 bases: TGTGCCAGCAGCTTGGGGGGGTCCTCGTGGGGCGAGACCCAGTACTTC.